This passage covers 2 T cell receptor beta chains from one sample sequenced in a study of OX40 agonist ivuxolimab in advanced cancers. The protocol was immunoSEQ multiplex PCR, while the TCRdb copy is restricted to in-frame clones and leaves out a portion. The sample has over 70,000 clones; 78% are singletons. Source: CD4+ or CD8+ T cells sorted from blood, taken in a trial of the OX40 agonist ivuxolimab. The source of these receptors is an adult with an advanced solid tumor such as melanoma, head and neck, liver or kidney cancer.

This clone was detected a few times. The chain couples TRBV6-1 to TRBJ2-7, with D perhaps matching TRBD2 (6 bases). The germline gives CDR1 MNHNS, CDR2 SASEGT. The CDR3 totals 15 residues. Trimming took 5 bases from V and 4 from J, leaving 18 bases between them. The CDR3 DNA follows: TGTGCCAGCAGTAAAGAAGACGGGAGACAATACGAGCAGTACTTC. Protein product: CASSKEDGRQYEQYF.

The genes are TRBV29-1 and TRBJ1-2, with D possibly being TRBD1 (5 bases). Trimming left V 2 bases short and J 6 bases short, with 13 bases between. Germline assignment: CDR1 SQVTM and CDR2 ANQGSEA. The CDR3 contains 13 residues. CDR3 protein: CSVESWTTDGYTF. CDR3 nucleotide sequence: TGCAGCGTTGAATCATGGACAACGGATGGCTACACCTTC.